What follows describes a single TCR beta chain. The entry originates in a study of blood T cell repertoires in COVID-19. Across the study: Donors in the United States, Italy and Spain gave samples during acute or convalescent COVID-19. PBMCs, B-cell-depleted T cells, or T cells provided the cDNA or gDNA that made up the material.

The CDR3 is 18 amino acids. V shed 0 bases, J shed 5 bases, and the junction held 13 bases outside the gene matches. Germline lookup yields CDR1 SGHRS and CDR2 YFSETQ. TCRdb's table, derived via immunoSEQ multiplex PCR, lists solely in-frame clones and lacks some. Of some 83,000 clones detected, roughly 84% appear once; the ten largest clones hold 3.5% to 4%. The sample was peripheral blood. The TCR sequence derives from a man aged 50 to 59 with acute or convalescent COVID-19. J is TRBJ2-5 and V is TRBV5-1; 10 bases align to TRBD1. CDR3 loop: CASSLEGTGVVLQETQYF. The CDR3 DNA follows: TGCGCCAGCAGCTTGGAAGGGACAGGGGTCGTTCTCCAGGAGACCCAGTACTTC.